This T cell receptor (beta chain) came from a study of identical twins' blood T cells. Overall study findings and caveats: Shared environment remains a possible cause of twin similarity.

Looked up from germline, CDR1 is MNHEY and CDR2 is SVGAGI. The V segment lost 0 bases and the J segment 7 bases; nucleotides outside the gene matches: 3. CDR3 length: 15 amino acids. TCRdb re-derived calls from the 5' RACE reads in MiXCR, one entry per CDR3 protein. The sample carries 350,000 to 400,000 distinct CDR3 sequences, 28% recorded once. Concerning this clonotype: Antigen specificity is unknown.

The rearrangement links TRBV6-5 to TRBJ1-6, with 7 bases aligning to TRBD1. The source material was PBMCs. The clonotype originates from a woman between 18 and 49 years old in good health. The CDR3 DNA reads TGTGCCAGCAGTTACTCCGACAGGGCGAATTCACCCCTCCACTTT. This translates into CASSYSDRANSPLHF.